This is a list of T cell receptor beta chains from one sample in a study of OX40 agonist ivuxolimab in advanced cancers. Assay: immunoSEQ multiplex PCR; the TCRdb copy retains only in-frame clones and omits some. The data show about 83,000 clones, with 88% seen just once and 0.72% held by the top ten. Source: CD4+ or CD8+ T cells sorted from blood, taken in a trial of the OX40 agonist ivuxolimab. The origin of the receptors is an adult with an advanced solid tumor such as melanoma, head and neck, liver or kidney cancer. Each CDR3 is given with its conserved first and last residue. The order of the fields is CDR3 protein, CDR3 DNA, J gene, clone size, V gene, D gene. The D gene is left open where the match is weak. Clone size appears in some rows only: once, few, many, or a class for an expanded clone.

CASRGQGRETQYF,TGTGCCAGCAGAGGACAGGGTCGGGAGACCCAGTACTTC,TRBJ2-5,NA,TRBV5-4,TRBD1
CASSSTRSAYEQYF,TGTGCCAGCAGCTCGACTAGGTCCGCCTACGAGCAGTACTTC,TRBJ2-7,NA,TRBV7-9,NA
CASSFVSVGAGELFF,TGTGCCAGCAGTTTCGTGTCAGTGGGTGCCGGGGAGCTGTTTTTT,TRBJ2-2,once,TRBV28,NA
CASSLRLAASTDTQYF,TGTGCCAGCAGCTTACGACTAGCGGCTAGCACAGATACGCAGTATTTT,TRBJ2-3,NA,TRBV7-2,TRBD2
CASSPGLSGRGTDTQYF,TGTGCCAGCTCACCAGGTCTCAGCGGACGAGGCACAGATACGCAGTATTTT,TRBJ2-3,NA,TRBV18,NA
CASSLVDQPQHF,TGTGCCAGCAGCTTGGTGGATCAGCCCCAGCATTTT,TRBJ1-5,few,TRBV5-8,NA
CASSPPPGGQETQYF,TGTGCCAGCAGTCCACCCCCGGGGGGTCAAGAGACCCAGTACTTC,TRBJ2-5,NA,TRBV6-6,TRBD2
CASSQVVRGRTGNTIYF,TGCGCCAGCAGCCAAGTAGTGAGGGGGCGAACTGGAAACACCATATATTTT,TRBJ1-3,NA,TRBV4-1,TRBD1
CASSLATGTGEKLFF,TGTGCCAGCAGCTTAGCGACCGGGACAGGTGAAAAACTGTTTTTT,TRBJ1-4,NA,TRBV7-2,TRBD1
CASSEDRTRNGYTF,TGTGCCAGCAGTGAAGACCGTACAAGGAATGGCTACACCTTC,TRBJ1-2,NA,TRBV6-1,NA
CASSPLPSDGYTF,TGTGCCAGCTCACCACTGCCCTCGGATGGCTACACCTTC,TRBJ1-2,NA,TRBV18,NA
CASSLGHYTGELFF,TGCGCCAGCAGCTTGGGCCATTACACCGGGGAGCTGTTTTTT,TRBJ2-2,NA,TRBV5-1,NA
CAWSSDRGFSSGNTIYF,TGTGCCTGGAGTTCCGACAGGGGGTTTTCCTCTGGAAACACCATATATTTT,TRBJ1-3,NA,TRBV30,TRBD1
CASSAGQRGPSNTGELFF,TGCGCCAGCAGTGCGGGGCAGCGGGGGCCCTCGAACACCGGGGAGCTGTTTTTT,TRBJ2-2,NA,TRBV10-1,TRBD2
CASSYGEGNTEAFF,TGTGCCAGCAGTTACGGGGAGGGGAACACTGAAGCTTTCTTT,TRBJ1-1,NA,TRBV6-5,NA
CASSLARANTEAFF,TGTGCCAGCAGCTTGGCCAGGGCGAACACTGAAGCTTTCTTT,TRBJ1-1,once,TRBV5-8,NA
CASRQDTYEQYF,TGTGCCAGCAGGCAGGACACCTACGAGCAGTACTTC,TRBJ2-7,NA,TRBV2,NA
CAISEGQGYPGELFF,TGTGCCATCAGTGAGGGACAGGGTTATCCCGGGGAGCTGTTTTTT,TRBJ2-2,NA,TRBV10-3,TRBD1
CAWGGGTGTYYGYTF,TGTGCCTGGGGTGGGGGGACAGGGACCTACTATGGCTACACCTTC,TRBJ1-2,NA,TRBV30,TRBD1
CASSPRLADYEQYF,TGTGCCAGTAGCCCCCGACTAGCGGATTACGAGCAGTACTTC,TRBJ2-7,NA,TRBV19,TRBD2
CASSEGGSGTDTQYF,TGCGCCAGCAGTGAGGGGGGCTCGGGGACAGATACGCAGTATTTT,TRBJ2-3,NA,TRBV10-1,NA
CSVEEVGQGYGYTF,TGCAGCGTTGAAGAGGTCGGGCAGGGCTATGGCTACACCTTC,TRBJ1-2,NA,TRBV29-1,NA
CASSQESGLAGLYEQYF,TGCGCCAGCAGCCAAGAATCCGGACTAGCGGGGCTCTACGAGCAGTACTTC,TRBJ2-7,NA,TRBV4-1,TRBD2